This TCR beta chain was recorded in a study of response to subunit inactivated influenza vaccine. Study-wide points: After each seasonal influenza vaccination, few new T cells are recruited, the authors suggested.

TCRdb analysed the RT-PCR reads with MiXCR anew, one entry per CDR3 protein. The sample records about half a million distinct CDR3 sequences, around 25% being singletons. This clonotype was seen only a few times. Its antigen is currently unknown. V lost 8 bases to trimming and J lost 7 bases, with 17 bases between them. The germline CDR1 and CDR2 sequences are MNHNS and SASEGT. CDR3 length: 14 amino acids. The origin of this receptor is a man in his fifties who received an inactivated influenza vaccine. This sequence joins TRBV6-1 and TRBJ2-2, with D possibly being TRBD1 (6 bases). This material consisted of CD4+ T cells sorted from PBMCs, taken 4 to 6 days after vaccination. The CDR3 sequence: CASYKSRGIGELFF. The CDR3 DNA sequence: TGTGCCAGCTATAAGAGCAGGGGCATCGGGGAGCTGTTTTTT.